The clone carrying this T cell receptor (beta chain) was picked up many times. Antigen: not known. Germline loops: CDR1 SGHKS, CDR2 YYEKEE (reference sequence). This CDR3 is built from 16 residues. Trimming pared 0 bases from V and 2 bases from J, leaving 14 bases between. This sample was included in a study of Graves' ophthalmopathy and Graves' hyperthyroidism. Study outcomes and limitations: Blood also carried most expanded thyroid clonotypes exceeding 0.001 frequency.

The study amplified TCR beta CDR3 regions using RNA transcripts. HTBI primers served in a first-round RT-PCR, which a second-round multiplex PCR followed. TCRdb re-called the multiplex PCR reads through MiXCR, storing one row per CDR3 protein. The repertoire includes some 410,000 distinct CDR3 sequences, more than 20% of them detected once, and roughly 3% sits in the top ten. This sequence joins TRBV5-5 and TRBJ2-5, with TRBD1 as a possible D gene (6 bases). The sequence came from a woman aged 18 to 35 with stable Graves' hyperthyroidism. The sample comprised peripheral blood. The CDR3 loop is CASSLGGQGPQETQYF. Written as DNA, the CDR3 is TGTGCCAGCAGCTTGGGGGGGCAGGGCCCACAAGAGACCCAGTACTTC.